One sample yielded the 3 T cell receptor beta chains listed below, sequenced in a study of CD8 T cells in ankylosing spondylitis. Each CDR3 protein is one row after TCRdb ran MiXCR on the 5' RACE reads. The repertoire holds approximately 150,000 distinct CDR3 sequences, 25% to 35% seen once, with about 5.5% in the top ten. What was sequenced was synovial fluid, either unsorted or a sorted T cell fraction (not recorded which). Receptor source: a male donor with ankylosing spondylitis.

CDR3 nucleotide sequence: TGCAGTGCTAGCCTCTGGGGGTCCTACGAGCAGTACTTC. Residues: CSASLWGSYEQYF. This chain connects TRBV20-1 to TRBJ2-7; D could derive from TRBD1 or TRBD2 (5 bases each). Trimming cost V 3 bases and J 1 base, with 10 bases left between them. The germline V gene encodes CDR1 DFQATT and CDR2 SNEGSKA (reference sequence). This CDR3 has 13 residues.

The genes are TRBV20-1 and TRBJ2-2, with D uncertain. The CDR3 has 13 residues. The V gene lost 1 base and the J gene lost 1 base, with 4 bases spanning the gap. Germline assignment: CDR1 DFQATT and CDR2 SNEGSKA (reference sequence). The CDR3, as DNA: TGCAGTGCTAGAGGGGTGAACACCGGGGAGCTGTTTTTT. Translating gives CSARGVNTGELFF.

This sequence joins TRBV7-7 and TRBJ2-2, with D unclear. This CDR3 region has 17 residues. The germline CDR1 and CDR2 sequences are SSHAT and FNYEAQ (reference sequence). The germline V and J ends were trimmed by 1 base and 7 bases, with 19 bases remaining between them. The CDR3 DNA sequence: TGTGCCAGCAGCTTAGGCCCCCGGGCCTTAGGGCACGGGGAGCTGTTTTTT. This encodes CASSLGPRALGHGELFF.